At least ten counts were recorded for the clone carrying this TCR beta chain. MiXCR, applied by TCRdb to the 5' RACE reads, yields one record per CDR3 protein. The table includes fewer than 25,000 distinct CDR3 sequences, approximately 3.8% detected once. CDR3 length equals 15 residues. Germline V lookup: CDR1 LGHNA, CDR2 YNFKEQ. J gave up 4 bases and V 0 bases, and 1 base lay outside the gene matches. This sample was included in a study of early T cells in non-severe SARS-CoV-2 infection. Turning to the study itself: The chains were unpaired, and the sequenced material was bulk RNA from unsorted whole blood.

The chain employs TRBV4-2 and TRBJ2-3; 10 bases match TRBD2. The clonotype originates from an adult who was a healthcare worker with PCR-confirmed SARS-CoV-2 infection or an uninfected control (not recorded which). Sequenced material: whole blood. The CDR3 protein is CASSQEAGGPDTQYF. The DNA for the CDR3 is TGTGCCAGCAGCCAAGAAGCGGGGGGGCCAGATACGCAGTATTTT.